Below, 24 T cell receptor beta chains from the same sample are listed, as sequenced in a study of neoadjuvant anti-PD-1 for oral cavity cancer. TCRdb keeps only in-frame clones here, not all; method: immunoSEQ multiplex PCR. The sample includes around 15,000 clones, 35% to 50% of them seen just once. Stated time point: after neoadjuvant nivolumab, at surgical resection. This material consisted of tumor tissue, taken after nivolumab (anti-PD-1) treatment. The receptors were sampled from a person aged 40 to 85 with oral cavity squamous cell carcinoma.

The chain combines TRBV4-2 with TRBJ1-1, with a possible D match to TRBD1 (6 bases). Trimming shortened V by 3 bases and J by 4 bases, and 12 bases separated the two germline ends. Per germline, CDR1 LGHNA and CDR2 YNFKEQ. This CDR3 comprises 14 residues. Here the CDR3 reads CASSQTGGGTEAFF. DNA for the CDR3: TGTGCCAGCAGCCAGACAGGAGGGGGCACTGAAGCTTTCTTT.

This clone was seen once. The chain combines TRBV7-2 with TRBJ2-7, with 12 bases lining up with TRBD2. Germline CDR1 is SGHTA and CDR2 is FQGNSA. The CDR3 is made up of 15 amino acids. Trimming removed 6 bases from V and 6 bases from J; junction bases left unmatched: 9. The CDR3 region is CASSSLAGGRSEQYF. The CDR3 DNA reads as TGTGCCAGCAGTTCTCTAGCGGGGGGGCGCAGCGAGCAGTACTTC.

The gene calls are TRBV11-3 and TRBJ2-7; a possible D gene is TRBD1 (5 bases). The germline V gene encodes CDR1 SGHNT and CDR2 YENEEA. CDR3 length: 12 residues. The V end was cut by 3 bases, the J end by 6 bases, with 9 bases between. The CDR3 is CASSLDMGEQYF. The DNA for the CDR3 is TGTGCCAGCAGCTTGGACATGGGCGAGCAGTACTTC.

The chain uses TRBV10-3 and TRBJ2-7; possibly TRBD1 or TRBD2 for D (5 bases each). Germline CDR1 is ENHRY and CDR2 is SYGVKD. V was trimmed by 6 bases and J by 2 bases, leaving 8 bases between them. This CDR3 has 12 residues. CDR3 loop: CAIRGTTYEQYF. CDR3 DNA sequence: TGTGCCATCAGGGGGACGACCTACGAGCAGTACTTC.

This chain links TRBV10-2 with TRBJ2-1; 10 bases map to TRBD2. Germline trimming cut 6 bases from V and 2 bases from J; bases unmatched to any gene: 7. The CDR3 is 16 amino acids. Germline loops: CDR1 WSHSY, CDR2 SAAADI. In nucleotides, the CDR3 is TGCGCCAGCAGAACCTTTAGCGGGGGGACCTACAATGAGCAGTTCTTC. The encoded protein is CASRTFSGGTYNEQFF.

This chain connects TRBV27 to TRBJ1-2; maybe TRBD1 (6 bases). The CDR3 is 15 residues long. The germline V gene has CDR1 MNHEY and CDR2 SMNVEV (reference sequence). V was cut by 2 bases and J by 7 bases, with 17 bases left in between. CDR3 residues: CASSLDRGAGGGYTF. The DNA for the CDR3 is TGTGCCAGCAGTTTAGATCGGGGGGCAGGCGGTGGCTACACCTTC.

The chain links TRBV2 to TRBJ1-5; 8 bases line up with TRBD1. V lost 3 bases and J lost 6; bases outside the gene matches: 16. Germline V CDR1 and CDR2: SNHLY, FYNNEI. The CDR3 loop spans 18 amino acids. CDR3 region: CASSDSRGRSIVIQPQHF. The CDR3 DNA follows: TGTGCCAGCAGTGATAGCAGGGGGCGAAGTATAGTTATTCAGCCCCAGCATTTT.

This clone appeared a single time. The chain recombines TRBV10-3 with TRBJ2-5; D is perhaps TRBD2 (5 bases). This CDR3 comprises 13 residues. V was trimmed by 10 bases and J by 4 bases, leaving 16 bases between them. Germline V gives CDR1 ENHRY, CDR2 SYGVKD. The CDR3 DNA follows: TGTGCCACTACGACTGGACTCCGAGAGACCCAGTACTTC. Its translation is CATTTGLRETQYF.

This clone was seen a few times. The chain couples TRBV28 to TRBJ1-2; the match to TRBD1 covers 10 bases. V lost 5 bases, J lost 1 base, and 7 bases stayed unmatched. CDR3 length: 16 amino acids. In germline, CDR1 is MDHEN, CDR2 SYDVKM. The CDR3 nucleotides read TGTGCCAGCAGTCTAGGGACAGGGGCAGATAACTATGGCTACACCTTC. Its translation is CASSLGTGADNYGYTF.

This chain links TRBV10-2 with TRBJ1-5; maybe TRBD1 (5 bases). CDR3 size: 14 residues. The germline V and J ends were trimmed by 6 bases and 6 bases, with 15 bases remaining between them. CDR1 and CDR2 from the germline V gene are WSHSY and SAAADI. This chain's CDR3 is CASSTWGVGQPQHF. The CDR3 DNA is TGCGCCAGCAGCACTTGGGGCGTAGGTCAGCCCCAGCATTTT.

This clone is medium-sized (0.01 to 0.1%) by share. V and J are TRBV18 and TRBJ2-2; 14 bases fit TRBD2. The CDR3 is 17 residues long. Germline CDR1 KGHSH, CDR2 LQKENI. V gave up 4 bases and J gave up 4 bases; unmatched junction bases: 5. Here the CDR3 reads CASSQTSGGARTGELFF. CDR3 coding DNA: TGTGCCAGCTCACAGACTAGCGGGGGGGCCCGCACCGGGGAGCTGTTTTTT.

The chain recombines TRBV2 with TRBJ1-5; a weak D match, TRBD1 (5 bases). The CDR3 totals 12 residues. CDR1 is SNHLY, CDR2 FYNNEI, per germline. Trimming took off 8 bases at V and 5 bases at J, with 10 bases between the two ends. CDR3 DNA: TGTGCCAGCGCGAGGGGTGATCAGCCCCAGCATTTT. Translating gives CASARGDQPQHF. Supplemented by reference TRBV2 and TRBJ1-5, the full variable domain reads EPEVTQTPSHQVTQMGQEVILRCVPISNHLYFYWYRQILGQKVEFLVSFYNNEISEKSEIFDDQFSVERPDGSNFTLKIRSTKLEDSAMYFCASARGDQPQHFGDGTRLSIL.

This clone turned up a few times. The chain has TRBV30 and TRBJ2-3; TRBD2 matches 8 bases. There are 14 residues in the CDR3. With V trimmed by 3 bases and J by 3 bases, 5 bases remained unmatched. Germline loops: CDR1 GTSNPN, CDR2 SVGIG (reference sequence). The CDR3 bases are TGTGCCTGGAGCGAAGCGGGGGTGACAGATACGCAGTATTTT. As protein: CAWSEAGVTDTQYF.

The chain is built from TRBV5-4 and TRBJ2-7, with D hard to call. This CDR3 contains 14 residues. From germline, CDR1 is SGHNT and CDR2 YYREEE (reference sequence). Trimming removed 1 base at V and 0 bases at J, with 8 bases between. CDR3 in DNA: TGTGCCAGCAGCTTGTCCAGTGTCTCCTACGAGCAGTACTTC. Translating gives CASSLSSVSYEQYF.

The sample holds one count of this clone. At one of its ends the junction is not consistent with the germline gene, which may arise from a read error. V and J are TRBV4-3 and TRBJ1-4; D unresolved. This CDR3 has 15 amino acids. Germline-derived CDR1 and CDR2 are LGHNA and YSLEER. Written as DNA, the CDR3 is TGCGCCAGCAGCAAAGATTCGGTCCTCGGGGAAAAACTGTTTTTT. It yields the protein CASSKDSVLGEKLFF.

The genes are TRBV4-2 and TRBJ2-2; 9 nucleotides match TRBD2. There are 14 residues in the CDR3. Looked up from germline, CDR1 is LGHNA and CDR2 is YNFKEQ. Trimming at V came to 4 bases and at J to 10 bases, leaving 7 bases not matched to a gene. CDR3: CASSPGTSKEELFF. CDR3 DNA sequence: TGTGCCAGCAGCCCCGGGACTAGCAAAGAGGAGCTGTTTTTT.

V and J are TRBV7-6 and TRBJ2-3, with D tentatively TRBD2 (5 bases). Germline-derived CDR1 and CDR2 are SGHVS and FNYEAQ. Trimming pared 1 base from V and 2 bases from J, leaving 10 bases between. This CDR3 spans 15 amino acids. CDR3 DNA sequence: TGTGCCAGCAGCTTAGGGACTCAGACCACAGATACGCAGTATTTT. This translates into CASSLGTQTTDTQYF.

The chain couples TRBV29-1 to TRBJ1-4, with 9 bases fitting TRBD1. The junction had 13 bases not matched to a gene; V was cut back by 6 bases and J by 8 bases. The length of the CDR3 is 15 residues. Germline V gene lookup returns CDR1 SQVTM and CDR2 ANQGSEA. CDR3 DNA: TGCAGCGTCTCACGTCACAGGGGGCTGGCGGAAAAACTGTTTTTT. Translating it yields CSVSRHRGLAEKLFF.

J is TRBJ2-6 and V is TRBV4-1, with a possible D match to TRBD1 (7 bases). This CDR3 comprises 17 residues. Germline CDR1 reads MGHRA; CDR2 reads YSYEKL. Between the trimmed V and J ends, which lost 4 bases and 0 bases, there was a span of 13 bases. Here the CDR3 reads CASSPGGMSSGANVLTF. The DNA for the CDR3 is TGCGCCAGCAGCCCAGGGGGGATGAGCTCTGGGGCCAACGTCCTGACTTTC.

This clone was picked up many times. J is TRBJ2-5 and V is TRBV11-2; D is ambiguous. Between the trimmed V and J ends, which lost 1 base and 5 bases, there was a span of 8 bases. The V gene's germline CDR1 is SGHAT and CDR2 FQNNGV. The CDR3 length is 13 residues. CDR3 sequence reads: CASSLGHFETQYF. In DNA, the CDR3 is TGTGCCAGCAGCTTAGGACATTTTGAGACCCAGTACTTC.

There are a few counts of this clone. The V and J genes are TRBV2 and TRBJ2-2; possibly TRBD1 or TRBD2 for D (6 bases each). The CDR3 runs 14 residues. The germline V and J ends were trimmed by 3 bases and 5 bases, with 10 bases remaining between them. Germline V gene lookup returns CDR1 SNHLY and CDR2 FYNNEI. CDR3 sequence reads: CASSEEGGTGELFF. CDR3 in DNA: TGTGCCAGCAGTGAGGAGGGGGGTACCGGGGAGCTGTTTTTT. Using reference TRBV2 and TRBJ2-2 for the parts outside the CDR3, the full variable domain is EPEVTQTPSHQVTQMGQEVILRCVPISNHLYFYWYRQILGQKVEFLVSFYNNEISEKSEIFDDQFSVERPDGSNFTLKIRSTKLEDSAMYFCASSEEGGTGELFFGEGSRLTVL.

The chain combines TRBV7-9 with TRBJ1-2; perhaps TRBD1 as D (5 bases). V was shortened by 6 bases and J by 6 bases, with 20 bases between the two germline ends. Per the germline V gene, CDR1 is SEHNR and CDR2 is FQNEAQ (reference sequence). This CDR3 is built from 15 residues. CDR3 coding DNA: TGTGCCAGCAGGCCGGGGGGGAGACTGGCGCATGGCTACACCTTC. Its translation: CASRPGGRLAHGYTF.

In this sample, this clone turned up a few times. The chain recombines TRBV5-8 with TRBJ2-7; 9 nucleotides agree with TRBD1. CDR1 is SGHTS and CDR2 is YDEGEE in the germline V gene. The CDR3 runs to 15 residues. V gave up 3 bases and J gave up 3 bases; unmatched junction bases: 7. The CDR3 loop is CASSSDGTGFYEQYF. The DNA of the CDR3 is TGTGCCAGCAGCTCGGACGGGACAGGGTTCTACGAGCAGTACTTC.

In its sample, this clone was seen a few times. The chain has TRBV7-2 and TRBJ1-6, with D hard to call. CDR1 and CDR2 (germline): SGHTA, FQGNSA. The CDR3 is made up of 15 amino acids. V shed 1 base and J shed 10 bases, with 14 bases lying between them. CDR3 region: CASSLGRQAESPLHF. The CDR3 DNA follows: TGTGCCAGCAGCTTAGGTAGGCAGGCTGAGTCACCCCTCCACTTT.